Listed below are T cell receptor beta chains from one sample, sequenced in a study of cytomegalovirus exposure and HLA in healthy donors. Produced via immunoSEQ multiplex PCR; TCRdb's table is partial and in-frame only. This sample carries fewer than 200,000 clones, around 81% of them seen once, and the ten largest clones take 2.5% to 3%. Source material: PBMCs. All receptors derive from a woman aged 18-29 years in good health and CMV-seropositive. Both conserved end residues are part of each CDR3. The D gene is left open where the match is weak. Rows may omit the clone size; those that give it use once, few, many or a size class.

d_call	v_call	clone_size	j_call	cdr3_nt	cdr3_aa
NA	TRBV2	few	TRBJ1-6	TGTGCCAGCAAAATAGCTAGCTCCTATAATTCACCCCTCCACTTT	CASKIASSYNSPLHF
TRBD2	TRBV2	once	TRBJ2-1	TGTGCCAGCAGCGTCCACGGGGGGGCATATGAGCAGTTCTTC	CASSVHGGAYEQFF
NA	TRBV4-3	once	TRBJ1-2	TGCGCCAGCAGCCAAGATGCGGAGGCCGCCTACTATGGCTACACCTTC	CASSQDAEAAYYGYTF
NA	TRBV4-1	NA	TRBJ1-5	TGCGCCAGCAGCCAAGGTGGGAGTAGCAATCAGCCCCAGCATTTT	CASSQGGSSNQPQHF
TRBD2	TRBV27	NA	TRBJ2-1	TGTGCCAGCAGTTACCAGCGGGGATTAGGGGAGCAGTTCTTC	CASSYQRGLGEQFF
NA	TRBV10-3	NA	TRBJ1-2	TGTGCCATCAGTGTGACCGGGGGGCGCGGAAGGGGCTACACCTTC	CAISVTGGRGRGYTF
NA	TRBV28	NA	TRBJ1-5	TGTGCCAGCAGCCGCGCCGACAGGCTAACTCGTATTTGGCCCCAGCATTTT	CASSRADRLTRIWPQHF
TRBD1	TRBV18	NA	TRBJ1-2	TGTGCCAGCTCACCACTCCCCATAGGGACAGGGGAGAACTATGGCTACACCTTC	CASSPLPIGTGENYGYTF
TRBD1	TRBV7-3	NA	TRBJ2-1	TGTGCCAGCAGCAAAACCGGGACAGGGTTGGATGAGCAGTTCTTC	CASSKTGTGLDEQFF
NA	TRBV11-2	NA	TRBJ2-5	TGTGCCAGCAGCTATGGCCAGGTCCAAGAGACCCAGTACTTC	CASSYGQVQETQYF
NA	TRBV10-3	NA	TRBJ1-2	TGTGCCATCAGTGAGTCGGAGGGGCTCACTAACTATGGCTACACCTTC	CAISESEGLTNYGYTF
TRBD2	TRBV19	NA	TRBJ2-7	TGTGCCAGTAGTTGGCTAGCGGGGGCCTCCGAGCAGTACTTC	CASSWLAGASEQYF